What follows describes a single T cell receptor (beta chain). It lacks a known antigen. Base qualities were left out, and no much larger clone turns up one base away. Reading the germline V gene gives CDR1 MNHEY and CDR2 SVGAGI. The CDR3 runs 15 amino acids, cysteine and valine included. Only the CDR3 DNA stays, 45 bases, in frame from base 1. V sheds 0 bases and J sheds 3 bases, leaving 12 bases between their ends. Reads for this sample came from an Illumina NovaSeq 6000. TCRalpha and TCRbeta cDNA libraries were constructed by 5'RACE with constant-segment primers, with sample barcodes and unique molecular identifiers being introduced. RNA was extracted from every sample with Trizol reagent. Library amplification was performed in two PCR steps, and a second sample barcode and Illumina TruSeq adapters were introduced in the second step. Sequencing of the libraries was done on an Illumina NovaSeq, producing 2 x 150 bp paired-end reads. From the authors' description of their analysis: The reads were demultiplexed and collapsed into UMI-guided consensus sequences using migec v1.2.7. Using mixcr v2.1.11, UMI consensuses were aligned to TRA and TRB V and J templates and then assembled into clonotypes. Clonotypes were classified as expanded or contracted when called significant by both edgeR and NoisET, with noise models trained on biological replicates. For edgeR calls, a false discovery rate-adjusted p below 0.01 and a log2 fold-change threshold of 1 were applied. PCA with hierarchical clustering of max-normalized trajectories of the 1000 most abundant clonotypes was used as exploratory dynamics analysis. Each responding clone was given a CD4 or CD8 phenotype based on the CD4+ and CD8+ repertoires, which had been sequenced separately. TCRdb redid the processing of the public reads, applying fastp at Q25 and MiXCR, and retained in-frame beta chains. All rows with the same CDR3 protein become a single entry with the most common DNA and genes. TCRdb's processing, not the authors', yielded these V and J calls. Present in this sample are 220,000 or so distinct CDR3 sequences, over 9% of which were seen just once. 3.5% of the sample comes from the top ten.

Ficoll-Paque density gradient centrifugation was used to isolate PBMCs. These data are taken from a study of T-cell memory formation after mild COVID-19 (dated by TCRdb to about 2021). Concerning the study at large: TCR sequence clusters from the two donors were found to be largely donor specific. In a couple of donors, T-cell clones that expanded and contracted after mild COVID-19 were tracked by sequencing TCRalpha and TCRbeta repertoires over time. The cohort comprised two young, previously healthy adult volunteers, one female and one male. Here is what the overall study found, with its caveats: The study covered only two mild cases, and larger cohorts including severe cases with pre-infection samples were considered necessary. Contracting CD4+ clones were found mainly in CM and EM memory subsets, while CD8+ clones were enriched in EMRA. SARS-CoV-2 specificity of the second-wave clones peaking on day 37 was not confirmed. Some responding clones were detected in pre-infection memory, which suggested that pre-existing cross-reactive memory T cells had joined the SARS-CoV-2 response. Clones that contracted from day 15 to 85 showed balanced CD4/CD8 phenotypes, whereas a second wave of clones that expanded from day 15 to 37 leaned towards CD4+.

This sequence originates from a man between 18 and 29 years old who had mild COVID-19 (a few samples of this study predate the infection). The sample titles of this study are shuffled in the database, so cell type and time point are left out; the donor was told from shared clones. The chain employs TRBV6-5 and TRBJ2-7; TRBD1 is possibly the D segment (6 matching bases). The specimen was PBMCs or a T cell subset sorted from them (not recorded which). The nucleotide sequence is TGTGCCAGCAGTTACTCGAAGGGGACAAGCTACGAGCAGTACGTC. Translated, this gives CASSYSKGTSYEQYV.